The sequence of this T cell receptor (beta chain) was determined in a study of early T cells in non-severe SARS-CoV-2 infection. Study summary: Sequenced material consisted of bulk RNA (from unsorted whole blood), and chains were unpaired.

Each single cDNA molecule received a unique molecular identifier. MiXCR, applied by TCRdb to the 5' RACE reads, yields one record per CDR3 protein. Of roughly 60,000 distinct CDR3 sequences in the sample, around 5.6% were seen once. Findings and limits, study-wide: Private and CD4 specificities were missed by VDJdb matching, skewed to anti-spike CD8.

In this sample, this clonotype turned up many times. The antigen remains undetermined. CDR1 SQVTM and CDR2 ANQGSEA come from the germline V gene. CDR3 length: 14 residues. Germline trimming cut 4 bases from V and 5 bases from J; bases unmatched to any gene: 7. The chain joins TRBV29-1 to TRBJ2-1, with 8 bases lining up with TRBD2. Material: whole blood. This clonotype was sampled from an adult who was a healthcare worker with PCR-confirmed SARS-CoV-2 infection or an uninfected control (not recorded which). Here the CDR3 DNA reads TGCAGCGTTGCTTTGCGGGAGGTCCACAATGAGCAGTTCTTC. Its translation: CSVALREVHNEQFF.